This is a list of T cell receptor beta chains from one sample in a study of technical replicates of blood from a handful of donors. Data came from immunoSEQ multiplex PCR; TCRdb stores just in-frame clones and leaves some out. The profile shows about 97,000 clones, 96% of them singletons. The sample taken for sequencing was T cells isolated from PBMCs. These receptors originate from a human donor in good health. Both conserved end residues are part of each CDR3. A D gene is named only where the DNA matches it firmly. Where a row states a size, it is once, few, many or the class of an expanded clone; other rows omit it.

TRBJ2-5 - TRBV18 TRBD2 TGTGCCAGCTCACCGGGACTAGGAGAAGAGACCCAGTACTTC CASSPGLGEETQYF
TRBJ1-3 - TRBV2 - TGTGCCAGCAGTGAAGCGCCTTTCCTAGGTGGGAGCTCTGGAAACACCATATATTTT CASSEAPFLGGSSGNTIYF
TRBJ1-1 - TRBV5-1 - TGCGCCAGCAGCTTGGCCGGAGGAGGAACCCCTGAAGCTTTCTTT CASSLAGGGTPEAFF
TRBJ1-5 - TRBV7-9 - TGTGCCAGCAGCTTAGGAGTCCCGGGACATCTGAAACAGCCCCAGCATTTT CASSLGVPGHLKQPQHF
TRBJ1-1 - TRBV7-9 - TGTGCCAGCAGCTTTGCAGGGCGAACTGAAGCTTTCTTT CASSFAGRTEAFF
TRBJ1-6 once TRBV2 TRBD1 TGTGCCAGCAGTGAATCGAAAGGGGGCGTATCACCCCTCCACTTT CASSESKGGVSPLHF
TRBJ2-3 once TRBV18 - TGTGCCAGCTCACCTACTTTTGCAGATACGCAGTATTTT CASSPTFADTQYF
TRBJ2-7 - TRBV7-9 - TGTGCCAGCAGCCACGGGGGCTCCTACGAGCAGTACTTC CASSHGGSYEQYF
TRBJ1-1 - TRBV6-1 TRBD1 TGTGCCAGCAGAAGCCTACAGGGGCACACTGAAGCTTTCTTT CASRSLQGHTEAFF
TRBJ2-3 - TRBV6-6 - TGTGCCTCATCCGAGCTAACAGATACGCAGTATTTT CASSELTDTQYF
TRBJ1-2 - TRBV5-6 - TGTGCCAGCAGCCCCTGGGGGGGGGTTCGTGGCTACACCTTC CASSPWGGVRGYTF
TRBJ1-4 - TRBV15 - TGTGCCACCAGCAGAGGGGGGGGGAAACTGTTTTTT CATSRGGGKLFF
TRBJ1-5 - TRBV28 - TGTGCCAGCAGTTTAACGGGAGCGAGCAATCAGCCCCAGCATTTT CASSLTGASNQPQHF
TRBJ1-2 - TRBV10-2 - TGCGCCAGCAGGACCGACAGCTATGGCTACACCTTC CASRTDSYGYTF
TRBJ2-1 once TRBV28 TRBD2 TGTGCCAGTGTAGAGCGGGGCCTCTACAATGAGCAGTTCTTC CASVERGLYNEQFF
TRBJ1-2 - TRBV5-1 - TGCGCCAGCAGGGCCGACAGTTCATTCTATGGCTACACCTTC CASRADSSFYGYTF
TRBJ1-1 once TRBV19 - TGTGCCAGTATAGGTCCGCCGAGTGGGGGGACGCCTGCTTTGAACACTGAAGCTTTCTTT CASIGPPSGGTPALNTEAFF
TRBJ2-1 - TRBV2 - TGTGCCAGCGGGGTGGGACAAAGCTCCTACAATGAGCAGTTCTTC CASGVGQSSYNEQFF
TRBJ2-5 once TRBV28 TRBD1 TGTGCCAGCAGTCCTTGGAGACAGGGCTTGAGCCAAGAGACCCAGTACTTC CASSPWRQGLSQETQYF
TRBJ2-3 - TRBV5-1 TRBD2 TGCGCCAGCAGCCGGGGACTAGCGGGGGAGACAGATACGCAGTATTTT CASSRGLAGETDTQYF
TRBJ2-5 - TRBV5-4 - TGTGCCAGCAGCTTGAGTGGCGGGGGCCAGGAGACCCAGTACTTC CASSLSGGGQETQYF
TRBJ1-2 - TRBV11-2 - TGTGCCAGCAGCTCCAGGGATCCCTACTATGGCTACACCTTC CASSSRDPYYGYTF
TRBJ1-5 once TRBV7-2 - TGTGCCAGCAGCTTAGAACTCGGGGACAATCAGCCCCAGCATTTT CASSLELGDNQPQHF
TRBJ2-5 - TRBV6-5 TRBD1 TGTGCCAGCAGTAAGACAGGGGGAAAAGAGACCCAGTACTTC CASSKTGGKETQYF
TRBJ2-2 - TRBV5-1 - TGCGCCAGCAGCTTGGACTGGGAGCTGTTTTTT CASSLDWELFF
TRBJ2-4 - TRBV6-5 - TGTGCCAGCAGTTACTCGATTAGCAATAGGTTTCAGTACTTC CASSYSISNRFQYF
TRBJ2-3 - TRBV15 TRBD2 TGTGCCACGCGGGAGACTAGCACAGATACGCAGTATTTT CATRETSTDTQYF
TRBJ2-3 - TRBV28 - TGTGCCAGCAGTTTACCCCTCCAAGGGGGCACAGATACGCAGTATTTT CASSLPLQGGTDTQYF
TRBJ2-1 - TRBV7-9 TRBD2 TGTGCCAGCAGCTTAGGTAGCGGGAAGGGCTCCTACAATGAGCAGTTCTTC CASSLGSGKGSYNEQFF
TRBJ1-3 - TRBV5-1 - TGCGCCAGCAGCTTGTCTCCGGGAGCCTCTGGAAACACCATATATTTT CASSLSPGASGNTIYF